This TCR beta chain was observed in a study of T cell responses to AZD1222 COVID-19 vaccine. Clones were read by immunoSEQ multiplex PCR, and TCRdb kept only the in-frame ones, dropping some. The sample holds approximately 60,000 clones, about 74% seen once. CDR1 is SGHAT, CDR2 FQNNGV, per germline. The CDR3 runs 14 residues. With 3 bases removed from V and 6 bases from J, the gap between germline ends came to 12 bases. This sequence originates from an adult in good health. The V gene is TRBV11-2, the J gene TRBJ1-5; D is unresolved. The sequencing used peripheral blood, collected on day 0 of AZD1222 vaccination. For the CDR3, the DNA is TGTGCCAGCAGCTTGGAGGGTAGAAGTCAGCCCCAGCATTTT. Its translation is CASSLEGRSQPQHF.